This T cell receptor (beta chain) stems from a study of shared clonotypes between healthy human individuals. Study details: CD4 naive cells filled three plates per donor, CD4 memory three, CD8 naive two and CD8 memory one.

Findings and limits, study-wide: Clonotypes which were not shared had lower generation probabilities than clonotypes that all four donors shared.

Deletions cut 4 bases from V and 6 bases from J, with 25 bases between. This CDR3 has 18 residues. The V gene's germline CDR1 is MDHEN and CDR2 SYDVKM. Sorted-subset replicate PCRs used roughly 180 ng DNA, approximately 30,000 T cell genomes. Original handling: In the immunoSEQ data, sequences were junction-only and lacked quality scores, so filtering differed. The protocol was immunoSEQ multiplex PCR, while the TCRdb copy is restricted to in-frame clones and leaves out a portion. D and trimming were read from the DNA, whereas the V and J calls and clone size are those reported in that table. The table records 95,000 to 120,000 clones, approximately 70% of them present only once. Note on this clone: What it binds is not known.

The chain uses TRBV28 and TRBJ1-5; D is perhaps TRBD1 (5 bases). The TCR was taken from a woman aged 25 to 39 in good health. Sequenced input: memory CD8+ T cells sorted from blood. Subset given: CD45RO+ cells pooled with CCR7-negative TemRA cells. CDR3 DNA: TGTGCCAGCAGTTCCCTGAAACGGGACCTCAGCAATCGTCAGCCCCAGCATTTT. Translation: CASSSLKRDLSNRQPQHF.